The 8 T cell receptor beta chains reported below all come from one sample, sequenced in a study of blood T cell repertoires in COVID-19. The repertoire was sequenced with immunoSEQ multiplex PCR; TCRdb's copy has only in-frame clones and lacks some. The profile shows 350,000 to 450,000 clones, more than 70% of them singletons. Material for sequencing was peripheral blood. These receptors were collected from a woman aged 60-70 years with COVID-19, enrolled during active disease.

The chain uses TRBV7-8 and TRBJ1-1; no definite D call. Germline CDR1 reads SGHVS; CDR2 reads FQNEAQ. This CDR3 comprises 15 residues. The V and J ends lost 3 bases and 0 bases respectively, with 11 bases between them. The CDR3 sequence is CASSFNSRLNTEAFF. The CDR3 DNA is TGTGCCAGCAGCTTCAACTCAAGATTGAACACTGAAGCTTTCTTT.

Only a few counts were recorded for this clone. The chain is built from TRBV7-9 and TRBJ1-1; 9 bases map to TRBD1. The V gene end was trimmed by 11 bases and the J gene end by 0 bases; junction bases not matched to a gene: 7. Looked up from germline, CDR1 is SEHNR and CDR2 is FQNEAQ (reference sequence). This CDR3 has 14 amino acids. CDR3 in DNA: TGTGCCGGGGGGACAGGGCGGATGAACACTGAAGCTTTCTTT. Protein sequence: CAGGTGRMNTEAFF. The full variable domain, rest sourced from reference TRBV7-9 and TRBJ1-1, is DTGVSQNPRHKITKRGQNVTFRCDPISEHNRLYWYRQTLGQGPEFLTYFQNEAQLEKSRLLSDRFSAERPKGSFSTLEIQRTEQGDSAMYLCAGGTGRMNTEAFFGQGTRLTVV.

The CDR3 region has the DNA TGTGCCAGCAGCCAAGATGCCCGCCGACAGGGGGGCACAGATACGCAGTATTTT. Translated, it gives CASSQDARRQGGTDTQYF. The J gene is TRBJ2-3, the V gene TRBV3-1 (or the pseudogene TRBV3-2); 9 bases are a match to TRBD1. The CDR3 length is 18 residues. CDR1 LGHDT and CDR2 YNNKEL come from the germline V gene (reference sequence). V trimming: 0 bases; J trimming: 1 base; junction bases outside the gene matches: 8.

V gene TRBV7-9 combines with J gene TRBJ2-2; 9 bases are shared with TRBD1. Germline V gene lookup returns CDR1 SEHNR and CDR2 FQNEAQ (reference sequence). The CDR3 is 15 amino acids. V gave up 1 base and J gave up 4 bases; unmatched junction bases: 1. The CDR3 region is CASSLGDRATGELFF. The CDR3 coding sequence is TGTGCCAGCAGCTTAGGGGACAGGGCCACCGGGGAGCTGTTTTTT.

V usage is TRBV5-1 and J usage is TRBJ2-1; TRBD1 might be the D (5 bases). CDR1 is SGHRS, CDR2 YFSETQ, per germline. Trimming shortened V by 0 bases and J by 3 bases, and 7 bases separated the two germline ends. CDR3 size: 14 residues. The CDR3 sequence is CASSLGQYYNEQFF. In DNA, the CDR3 is TGCGCCAGCAGCTTGGGACAGTACTACAATGAGCAGTTCTTC.

V usage is TRBV5-5 and J usage is TRBJ1-5; D is uncertain. From germline, CDR1 is SGHKS and CDR2 YYEKEE (reference sequence). There are 18 residues in the CDR3. V was pared by 2 bases and J by 0 bases, with 18 bases between. CDR3 DNA: TGTGCCAGCAGCTTATTCGGCGCGGCGGGGTATAGCAATCAGCCCCAGCATTTT. Encoded protein: CASSLFGAAGYSNQPQHF.

This clone has a single count. This chain uses TRBV7-6 with TRBJ2-5; D is possibly TRBD1 (6 bases). V lost 1 base to trimming and J lost 3 bases, with 6 bases between them. The CDR3 runs to 13 residues. Germline assignment: CDR1 SGHVS and CDR2 FNYEAQ. CDR3 protein: CASSLGTEETQYF. The DNA of the CDR3 is TGTGCCAGCAGCTTAGGGACAGAAGAGACCCAGTACTTC.

Concerning this clone itself: A read error may produce the germline difference seen at one junction end. The J gene is TRBJ1-2, the V gene TRBV12-3 or TRBV12-4; 7 nucleotides match TRBD1. CDR3 length: 12 residues. CDR3 nucleotide sequence: TGTGCCAGCAGTCAGTGGACAGGTGGACCGTCCTTC. Protein: CASSQWTGGPSF.